This T cell receptor beta chain was sequenced during a study of CD8 T cells in ankylosing spondylitis. Points from the study as a whole: Matched ankylosing spondylitis synovial fluid reportedly contained a significantly enriched population of disease-linked clones. It appeared that ankylosing spondylitis blood was characterized by a TCR beta motif of several highly homologous variants.

Preparation of TCR beta libraries was done by quantitative 5'-RACE with molecular barcodes. TCRdb analysed the 5' RACE reads with MiXCR anew, one entry per CDR3 protein. The table has 200,000 or so distinct CDR3 sequences, 13% seen once. Germline V gene sequence: CDR1 ENHRY, CDR2 SYGVKD. The junction had 3 bases not matched to a gene; V was cut back by 4 bases and J by 7 bases. The CDR3 is made up of 15 amino acids. The table lists this clonotype with many counts. The antigen is not known. The sequenced sample consisted of blood, either unsorted or a sorted T cell fraction (not recorded which). This TCR derives from a female donor with ankylosing spondylitis or in good health (not recorded which). This chain joins TRBV10-3 and TRBJ2-1, with 14 nucleotides matching TRBD2. The CDR3: CAISGTSGRNNEQFF. The DNA of the CDR3 is TGTGCCATCAGTGGGACTAGCGGGAGGAATAATGAGCAGTTCTTC.